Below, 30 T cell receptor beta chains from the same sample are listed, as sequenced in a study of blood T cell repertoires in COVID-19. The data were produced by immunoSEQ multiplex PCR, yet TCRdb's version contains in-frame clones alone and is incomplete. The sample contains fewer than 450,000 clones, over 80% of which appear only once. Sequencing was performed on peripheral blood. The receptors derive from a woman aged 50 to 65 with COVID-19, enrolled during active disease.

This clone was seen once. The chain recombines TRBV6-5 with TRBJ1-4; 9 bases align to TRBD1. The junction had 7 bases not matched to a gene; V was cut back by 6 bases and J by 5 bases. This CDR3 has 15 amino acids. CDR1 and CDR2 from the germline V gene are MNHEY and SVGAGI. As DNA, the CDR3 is TGTGCCAGCAGGCCTGGGGACAGGGAGAATGAAAAACTGTTTTTT. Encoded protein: CASRPGDRENEKLFF.

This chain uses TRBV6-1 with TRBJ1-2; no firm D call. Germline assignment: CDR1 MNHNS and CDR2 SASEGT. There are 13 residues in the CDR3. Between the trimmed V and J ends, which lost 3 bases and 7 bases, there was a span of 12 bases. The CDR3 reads CASSDVTGAGYTF. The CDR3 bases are TGTGCCAGCAGTGATGTGACTGGTGCTGGCTACACCTTC.

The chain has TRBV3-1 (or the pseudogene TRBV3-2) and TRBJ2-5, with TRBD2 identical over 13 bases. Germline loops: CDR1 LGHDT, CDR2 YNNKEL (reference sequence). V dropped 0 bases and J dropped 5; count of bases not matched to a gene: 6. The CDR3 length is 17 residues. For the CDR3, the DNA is TGTGCCAGCAGCCAAGAAGGGGGACTAGCGGGAACGGAGACCCAGTACTTC. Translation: CASSQEGGLAGTETQYF.

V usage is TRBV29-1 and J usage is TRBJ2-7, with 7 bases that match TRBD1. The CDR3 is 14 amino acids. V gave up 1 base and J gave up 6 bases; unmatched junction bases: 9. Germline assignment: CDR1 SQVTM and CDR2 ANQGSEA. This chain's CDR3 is CSVEVQGNPLEQYF. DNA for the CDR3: TGCAGCGTTGAAGTACAGGGGAATCCTCTCGAGCAGTACTTC.

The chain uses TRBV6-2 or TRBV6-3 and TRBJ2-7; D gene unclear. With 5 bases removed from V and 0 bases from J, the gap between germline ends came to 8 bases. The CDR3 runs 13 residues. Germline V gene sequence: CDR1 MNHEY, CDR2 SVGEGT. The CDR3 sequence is CASSLSGSYEQYF. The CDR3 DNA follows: TGTGCCAGCAGTCTCTCCGGCTCCTACGAGCAGTACTTC.

The CDR3 loop is CASSLGQGSEQYF. The CDR3 region has the DNA TGTGCCAGCAGTTTAGGACAGGGGAGCGAGCAGTACTTC. This chain joins TRBV28 and TRBJ2-7, with TRBD1 matching over 9 bases. The CDR3 has 13 residues. V trimming: 2 bases; J trimming: 6 bases; junction bases outside the gene matches: 2. Germline V lookup: CDR1 MDHEN, CDR2 SYDVKM.

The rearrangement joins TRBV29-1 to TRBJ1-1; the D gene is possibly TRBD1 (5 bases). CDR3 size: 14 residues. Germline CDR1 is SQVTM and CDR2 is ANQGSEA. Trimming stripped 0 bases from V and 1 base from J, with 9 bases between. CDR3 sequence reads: CSVEDRRGNTEAFF. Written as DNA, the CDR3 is TGCAGCGTTGAAGATCGGAGGGGGAACACTGAAGCTTTCTTT.

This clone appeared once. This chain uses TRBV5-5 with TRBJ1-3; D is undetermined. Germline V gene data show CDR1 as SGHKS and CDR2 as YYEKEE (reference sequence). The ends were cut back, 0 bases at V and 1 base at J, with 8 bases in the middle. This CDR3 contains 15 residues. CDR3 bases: TGTGCCAGCAGCTTGGGGCAATCTTCTGGAAACACCATATATTTT. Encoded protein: CASSLGQSSGNTIYF.

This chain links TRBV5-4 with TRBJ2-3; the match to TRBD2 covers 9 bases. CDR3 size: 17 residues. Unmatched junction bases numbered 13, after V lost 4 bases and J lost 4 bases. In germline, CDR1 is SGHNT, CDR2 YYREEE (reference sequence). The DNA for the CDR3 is TGTGCCAGCAGCCCCATGATTGGCGGGAGGGCCGCAGATACGCAGTATTTT. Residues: CASSPMIGGRAADTQYF.

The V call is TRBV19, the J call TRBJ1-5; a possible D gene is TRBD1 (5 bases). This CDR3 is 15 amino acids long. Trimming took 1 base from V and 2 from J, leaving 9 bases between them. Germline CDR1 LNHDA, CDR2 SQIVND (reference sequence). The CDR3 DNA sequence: TGTGCCAGTAGTATAGTTTCCAGGGGCAATCAGCCCCAGCATTTT. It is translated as CASSIVSRGNQPQHF.

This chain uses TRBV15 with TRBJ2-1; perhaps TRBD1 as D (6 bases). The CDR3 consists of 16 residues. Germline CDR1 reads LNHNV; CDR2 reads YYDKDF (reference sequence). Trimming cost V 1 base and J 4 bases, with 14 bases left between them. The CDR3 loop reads CATSRGEGERYNEQFF. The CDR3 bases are TGTGCCACCAGCAGAGGAGAGGGGGAGAGATACAATGAGCAGTTCTTC.

Here the CDR3 DNA reads TGTGCCAGTAGTCAGCAGGGGACCACTGAAGCTTTCTTT. Protein: CASSQQGTTEAFF. The chain links TRBV19 to TRBJ1-1; D possibly corresponds to TRBD1 (6 bases). Looked up from germline, CDR1 is LNHDA and CDR2 is SQIVND (reference sequence). The V end was cut by 5 bases, the J end by 4 bases, with 11 bases between. CDR3 length: 13 amino acids.

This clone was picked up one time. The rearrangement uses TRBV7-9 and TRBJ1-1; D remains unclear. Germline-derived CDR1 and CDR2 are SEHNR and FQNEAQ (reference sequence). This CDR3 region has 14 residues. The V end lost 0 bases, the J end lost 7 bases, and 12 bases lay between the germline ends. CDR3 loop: CASSLATGDLEAFF. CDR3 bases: TGTGCCAGCAGCTTAGCGACCGGAGACCTTGAAGCTTTCTTT.

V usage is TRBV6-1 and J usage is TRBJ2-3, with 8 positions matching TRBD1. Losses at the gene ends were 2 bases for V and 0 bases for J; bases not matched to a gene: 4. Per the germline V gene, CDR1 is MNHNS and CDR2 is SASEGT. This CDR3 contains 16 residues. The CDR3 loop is CASSEMTGASTDTQYF. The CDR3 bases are TGTGCCAGCAGTGAAATGACAGGGGCGAGCACAGATACGCAGTATTTT.

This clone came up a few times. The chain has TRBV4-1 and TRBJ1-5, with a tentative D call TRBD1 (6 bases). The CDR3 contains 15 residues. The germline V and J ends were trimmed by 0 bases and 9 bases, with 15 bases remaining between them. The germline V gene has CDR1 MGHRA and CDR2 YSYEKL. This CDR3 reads CASSQDEGESRPQHF. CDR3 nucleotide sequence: TGCGCCAGCAGCCAAGATGAGGGGGAGTCGAGGCCCCAGCATTTT.

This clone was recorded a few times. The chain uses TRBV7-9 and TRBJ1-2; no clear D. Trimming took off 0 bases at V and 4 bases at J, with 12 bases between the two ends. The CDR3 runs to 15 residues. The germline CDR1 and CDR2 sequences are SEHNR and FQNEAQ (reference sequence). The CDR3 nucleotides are TGTGCCAGCAGCTTAGCCCGATCCGCGGGCTATGGCTACACCTTC. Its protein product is CASSLARSAGYGYTF.

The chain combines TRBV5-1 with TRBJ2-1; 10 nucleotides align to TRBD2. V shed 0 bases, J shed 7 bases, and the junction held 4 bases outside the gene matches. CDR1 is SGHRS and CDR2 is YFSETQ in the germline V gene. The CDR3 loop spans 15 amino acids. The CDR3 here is CASSLDLAGVNEQFF. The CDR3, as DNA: TGCGCCAGCAGCTTGGACCTAGCGGGAGTAAATGAGCAGTTCTTC.

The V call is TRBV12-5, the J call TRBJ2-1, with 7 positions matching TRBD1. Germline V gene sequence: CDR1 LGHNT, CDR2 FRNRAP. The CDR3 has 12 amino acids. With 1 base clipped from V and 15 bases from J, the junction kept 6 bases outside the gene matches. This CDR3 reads CASGLAQGVGFF. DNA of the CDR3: TGTGCTAGTGGTTTGGCCCAGGGGGTGGGGTTCTTC.

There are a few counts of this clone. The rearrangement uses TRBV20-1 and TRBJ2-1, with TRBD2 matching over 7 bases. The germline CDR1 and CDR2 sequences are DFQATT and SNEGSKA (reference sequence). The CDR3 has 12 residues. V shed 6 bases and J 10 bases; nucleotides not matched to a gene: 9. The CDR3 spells CSASRGVEEQFF. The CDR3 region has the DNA TGCAGTGCGAGTCGGGGGGTCGAGGAGCAGTTCTTC.

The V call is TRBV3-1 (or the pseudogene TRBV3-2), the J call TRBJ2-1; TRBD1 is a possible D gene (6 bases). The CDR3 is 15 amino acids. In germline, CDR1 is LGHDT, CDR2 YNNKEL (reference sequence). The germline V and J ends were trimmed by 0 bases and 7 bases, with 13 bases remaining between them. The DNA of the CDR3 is TGTGCCAGCAGCCAAGAACAAAGGGGGTTAAATGAGCAGTTCTTC. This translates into CASSQEQRGLNEQFF.

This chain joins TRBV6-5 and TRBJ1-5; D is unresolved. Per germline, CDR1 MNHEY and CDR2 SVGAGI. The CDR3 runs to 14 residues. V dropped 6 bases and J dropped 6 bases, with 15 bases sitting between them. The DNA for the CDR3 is TGTGCCAGCAGAAGTCGGGTGGGTCTTCAGCCCCAGCATTTT. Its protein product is CASRSRVGLQPQHF.

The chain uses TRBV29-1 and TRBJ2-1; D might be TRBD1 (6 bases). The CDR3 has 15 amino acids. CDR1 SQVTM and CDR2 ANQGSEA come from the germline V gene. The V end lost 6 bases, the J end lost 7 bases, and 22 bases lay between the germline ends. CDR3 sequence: CSVVTQGRTQNEQFF. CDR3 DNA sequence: TGCAGCGTAGTCACACAGGGCAGGACACAGAATGAGCAGTTCTTC.

CDR3 amino acids: CASSFVLPGTEAFF. CDR3 coding DNA: TGTGCCAGCAGCTTTGTATTGCCGGGCACTGAAGCTTTCTTT. V is TRBV5-6 and J is TRBJ1-1, with D hard to call. This CDR3 spans 14 amino acids. V gave up 2 bases and J gave up 4 bases, with 12 bases separating them. The germline CDR1 and CDR2 sequences are SGHDT and YYEEEE.

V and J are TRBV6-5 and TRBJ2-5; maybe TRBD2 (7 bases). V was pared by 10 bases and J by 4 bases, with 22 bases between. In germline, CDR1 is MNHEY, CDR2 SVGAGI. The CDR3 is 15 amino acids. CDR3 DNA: TGTGCCACCCAGCGTGGGGGGGGCGGGGGAGAGACCCAGTACTTC. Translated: CATQRGGGGGETQYF.

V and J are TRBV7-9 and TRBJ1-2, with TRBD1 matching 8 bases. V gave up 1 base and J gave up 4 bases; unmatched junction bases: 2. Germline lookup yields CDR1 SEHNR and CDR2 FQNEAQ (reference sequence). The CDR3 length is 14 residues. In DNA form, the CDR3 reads TGTGCCAGCAGCTTAGGGGGACAGGCCTATGGCTACACCTTC. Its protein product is CASSLGGQAYGYTF.

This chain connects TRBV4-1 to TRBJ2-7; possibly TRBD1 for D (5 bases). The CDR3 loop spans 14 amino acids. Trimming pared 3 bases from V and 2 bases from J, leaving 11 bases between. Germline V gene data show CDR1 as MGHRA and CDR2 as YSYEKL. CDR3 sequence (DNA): TGCGCCAGCAGCCAGACACAGGTAACCTACGAGCAGTACTTC. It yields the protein CASSQTQVTYEQYF.

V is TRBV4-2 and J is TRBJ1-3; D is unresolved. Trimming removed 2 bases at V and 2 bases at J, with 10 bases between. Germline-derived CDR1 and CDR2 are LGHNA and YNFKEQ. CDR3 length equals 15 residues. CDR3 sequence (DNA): TGTGCCAGCAGCCAATTACGACACCCTGGAAACACCATATATTTT. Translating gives CASSQLRHPGNTIYF.

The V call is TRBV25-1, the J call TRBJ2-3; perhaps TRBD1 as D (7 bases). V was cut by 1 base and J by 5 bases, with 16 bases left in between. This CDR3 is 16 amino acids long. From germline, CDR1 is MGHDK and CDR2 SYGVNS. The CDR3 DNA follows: TGTGCCAGCAGTGAATTTTTGGCAGGGGGGAGAGATACGCAGTATTTT. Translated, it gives CASSEFLAGGRDTQYF.

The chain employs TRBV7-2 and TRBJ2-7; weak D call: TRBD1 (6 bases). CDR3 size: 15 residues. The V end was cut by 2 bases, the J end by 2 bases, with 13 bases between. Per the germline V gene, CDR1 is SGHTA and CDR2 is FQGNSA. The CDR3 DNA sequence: TGTGCCAGCAGCTTAAGCAGGGGAGCTCCCTACGAGCAGTACTTC. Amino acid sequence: CASSLSRGAPYEQYF.

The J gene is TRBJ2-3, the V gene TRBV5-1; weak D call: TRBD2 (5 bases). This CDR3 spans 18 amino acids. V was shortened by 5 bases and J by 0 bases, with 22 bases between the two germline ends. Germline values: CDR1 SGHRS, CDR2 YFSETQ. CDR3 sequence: CASRRRRGGRPSTDTQYF. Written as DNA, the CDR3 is TGCGCCAGCAGAAGGAGACGCGGAGGACGACCGAGCACAGATACGCAGTATTTT.